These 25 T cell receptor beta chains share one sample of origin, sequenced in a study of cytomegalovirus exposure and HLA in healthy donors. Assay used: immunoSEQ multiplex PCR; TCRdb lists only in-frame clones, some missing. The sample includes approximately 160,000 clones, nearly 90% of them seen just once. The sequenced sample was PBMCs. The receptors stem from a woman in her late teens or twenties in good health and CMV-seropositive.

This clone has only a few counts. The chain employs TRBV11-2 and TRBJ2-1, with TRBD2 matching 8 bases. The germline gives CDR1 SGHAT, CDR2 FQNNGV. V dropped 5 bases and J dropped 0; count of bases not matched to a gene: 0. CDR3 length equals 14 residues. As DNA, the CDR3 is TGTGCCAGCAGCCGGGAGGGCTCCTACAATGAGCAGTTCTTC. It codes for CASSREGSYNEQFF.

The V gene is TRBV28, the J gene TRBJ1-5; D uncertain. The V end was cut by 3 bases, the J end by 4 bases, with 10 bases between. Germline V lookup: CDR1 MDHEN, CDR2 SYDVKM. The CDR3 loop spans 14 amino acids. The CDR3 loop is CASSFTNPNQPQHF. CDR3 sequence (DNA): TGTGCCAGCAGTTTTACAAACCCTAATCAGCCCCAGCATTTT.

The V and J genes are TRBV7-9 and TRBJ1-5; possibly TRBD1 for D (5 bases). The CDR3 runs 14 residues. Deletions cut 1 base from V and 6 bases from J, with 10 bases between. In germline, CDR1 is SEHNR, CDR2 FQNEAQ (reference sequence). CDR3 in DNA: TGTGCCAGCAGCTTAGGGGCGGGGGGTCAGCCCCAGCATTTT. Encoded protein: CASSLGAGGQPQHF.

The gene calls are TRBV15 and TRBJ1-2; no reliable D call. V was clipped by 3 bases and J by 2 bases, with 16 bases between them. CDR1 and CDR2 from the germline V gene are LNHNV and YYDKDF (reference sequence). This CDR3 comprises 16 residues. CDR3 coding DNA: TGTGCCACCAGCAGTAACCCCTTCCGAGGGAACTATGGCTACACCTTC. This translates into CATSSNPFRGNYGYTF.

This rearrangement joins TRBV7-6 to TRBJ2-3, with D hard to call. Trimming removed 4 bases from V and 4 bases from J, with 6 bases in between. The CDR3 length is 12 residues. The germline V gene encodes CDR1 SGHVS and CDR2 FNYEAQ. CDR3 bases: TGTGCCAGCAGCTCCAGCGCAGATACGCAGTATTTT. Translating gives CASSSSADTQYF.

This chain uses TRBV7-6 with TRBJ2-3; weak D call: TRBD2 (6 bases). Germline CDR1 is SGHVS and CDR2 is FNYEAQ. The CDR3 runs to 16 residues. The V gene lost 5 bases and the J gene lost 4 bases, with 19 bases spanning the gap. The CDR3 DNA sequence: TGTGCCAGCAGCAGTGAACTAGCAACCTATCCAGATACGCAGTATTTT. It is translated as CASSSELATYPDTQYF. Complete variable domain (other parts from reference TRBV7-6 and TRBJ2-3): GAGVSQSPRYKVTKRGQDVALRCDPISGHVSLYWYRQALGQGPEFLTYFNYEAQQDKSGLPNDRFSAERPEGSISTLTIQRTEQRDSAMYRCASSSELATYPDTQYFGPGTRLTVL.

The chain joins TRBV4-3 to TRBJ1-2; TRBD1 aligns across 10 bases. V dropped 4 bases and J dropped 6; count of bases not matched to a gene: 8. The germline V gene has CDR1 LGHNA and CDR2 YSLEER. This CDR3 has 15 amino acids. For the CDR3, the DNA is TGCGCCAGCAGCCTTCCCGGGACAGGGGTTGATGGCTACACCTTC. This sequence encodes CASSLPGTGVDGYTF.

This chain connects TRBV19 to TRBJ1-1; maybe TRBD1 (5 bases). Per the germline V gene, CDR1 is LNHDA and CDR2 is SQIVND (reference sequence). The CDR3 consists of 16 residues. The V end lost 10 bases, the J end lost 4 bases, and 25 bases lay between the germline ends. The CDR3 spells CATRPRSPRAPTEAFF. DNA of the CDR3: TGTGCCACCCGTCCTAGATCTCCCAGGGCTCCCACTGAAGCTTTCTTT.

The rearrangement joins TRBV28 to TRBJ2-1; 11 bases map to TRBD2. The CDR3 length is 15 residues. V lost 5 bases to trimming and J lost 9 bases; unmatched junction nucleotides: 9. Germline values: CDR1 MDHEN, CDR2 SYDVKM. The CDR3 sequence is CASSILAGELVEQFF. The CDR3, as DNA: TGTGCCAGCAGTATACTAGCGGGAGAATTGGTTGAGCAGTTCTTC. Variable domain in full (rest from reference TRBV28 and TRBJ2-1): DVKVTQSSRYLVKRTGEKVFLECVQDMDHENMFWYRQDPGLGLRLIYFSYDVKMKEKGDIPEGYSVSREKKERFSLILESASTNQTSMYLCASSILAGELVEQFFGPGTRLTVL.

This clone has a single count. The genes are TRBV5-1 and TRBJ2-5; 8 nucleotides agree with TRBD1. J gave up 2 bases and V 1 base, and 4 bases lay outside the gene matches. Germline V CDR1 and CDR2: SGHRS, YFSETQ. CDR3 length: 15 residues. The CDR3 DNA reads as TGCGCCAGCAGCTTGAGGACAGGGCCACAAGAGACCCAGTACTTC. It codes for CASSLRTGPQETQYF.

CDR3 protein: CASSPFRGRSNEKLFF. The CDR3 nucleotides are TGCGCCAGCAGCCCCTTTAGGGGGCGGTCTAATGAAAAACTGTTTTTT. The rearrangement links TRBV4-1 to TRBJ1-4; 7 bases are shared with TRBD1. Germline V gives CDR1 MGHRA, CDR2 YSYEKL. After removal of 4 bases from V and 3 bases from J, the junction contained 8 bases not matched to a gene. This CDR3 contains 16 residues.

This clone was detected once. The CDR3 is CASSPRQRDFNEQFF. Written as DNA, the CDR3 is TGTGCCAGCAGCCCCAGACAGCGGGACTTCAATGAGCAGTTCTTC. The chain uses TRBV7-3 and TRBJ2-1; 7 bases are a match to TRBD2. V lost 5 bases, J lost 6 bases, and 10 bases stayed unmatched. CDR1 is SGHTA and CDR2 is FQGTGA in the germline V gene. The CDR3 is 15 amino acids.

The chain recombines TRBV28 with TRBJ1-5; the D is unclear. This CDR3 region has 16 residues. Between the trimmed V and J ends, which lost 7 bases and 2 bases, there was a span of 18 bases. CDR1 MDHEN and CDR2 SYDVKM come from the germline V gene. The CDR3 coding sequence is TGTGCCAGCATTCTTTCCCCTTGGGCAGGCAATCAGCCCCAGCATTTT. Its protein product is CASILSPWAGNQPQHF.

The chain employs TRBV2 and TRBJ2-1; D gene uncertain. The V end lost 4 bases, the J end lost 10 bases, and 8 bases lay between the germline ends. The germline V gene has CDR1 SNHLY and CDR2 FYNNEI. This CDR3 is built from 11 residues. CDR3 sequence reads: CASSVILEQFF. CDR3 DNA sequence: TGTGCCAGCAGTGTAATCTTGGAGCAGTTCTTC. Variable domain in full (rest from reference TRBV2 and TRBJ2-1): EPEVTQTPSHQVTQMGQEVILRCVPISNHLYFYWYRQILGQKVEFLVSFYNNEISEKSEIFDDQFSVERPDGSNFTLKIRSTKLEDSAMYFCASSVILEQFFGPGTRLTVL.

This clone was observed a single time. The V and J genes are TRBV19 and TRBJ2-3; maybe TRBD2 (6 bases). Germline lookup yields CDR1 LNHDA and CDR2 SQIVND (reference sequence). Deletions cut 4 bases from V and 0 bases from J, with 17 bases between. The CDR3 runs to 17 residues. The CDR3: CASSSPGDAPSTDTQYF. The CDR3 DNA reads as TGTGCCAGTAGTAGCCCGGGAGATGCGCCTAGCACAGATACGCAGTATTTT.

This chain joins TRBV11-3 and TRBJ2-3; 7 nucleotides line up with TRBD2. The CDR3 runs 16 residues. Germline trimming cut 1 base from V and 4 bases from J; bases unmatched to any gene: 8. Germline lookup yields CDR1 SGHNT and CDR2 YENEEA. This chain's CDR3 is CASSLGWREKADTQYF. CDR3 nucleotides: TGTGCCAGCAGCTTAGGGTGGCGGGAGAAAGCAGATACGCAGTATTTT. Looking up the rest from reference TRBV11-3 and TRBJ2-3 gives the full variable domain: EAGVVQSPRYKIIEKKQPVAFWCNPISGHNTLYWYLQNLGQGPELLIRYENEEAVDDSQLPKDRFSAERLKGVDSTLKIQPAELGDSAVYLCASSLGWREKADTQYFGPGTRLTVL.

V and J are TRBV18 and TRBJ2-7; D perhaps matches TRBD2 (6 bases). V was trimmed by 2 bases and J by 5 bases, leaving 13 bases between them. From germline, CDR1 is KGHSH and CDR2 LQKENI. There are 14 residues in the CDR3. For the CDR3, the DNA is TGTGCCAGCTCACCAGGACGGGGGTCTCACGAGCAGTACTTC. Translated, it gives CASSPGRGSHEQYF.

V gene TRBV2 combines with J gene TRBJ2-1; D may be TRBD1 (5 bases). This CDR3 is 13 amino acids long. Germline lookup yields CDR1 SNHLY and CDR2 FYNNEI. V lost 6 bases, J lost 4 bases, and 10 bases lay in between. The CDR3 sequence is CASSIDRYNEQFF. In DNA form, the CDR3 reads TGTGCCAGCAGCATCGACAGATACAATGAGCAGTTCTTC.

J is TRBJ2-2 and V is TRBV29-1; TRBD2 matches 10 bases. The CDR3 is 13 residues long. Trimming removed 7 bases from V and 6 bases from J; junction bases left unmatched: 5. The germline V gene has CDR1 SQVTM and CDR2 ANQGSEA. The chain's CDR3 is CSARAGGSGELFF. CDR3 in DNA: TGCAGCGCCCGAGCGGGAGGGTCCGGGGAGCTGTTTTTT.

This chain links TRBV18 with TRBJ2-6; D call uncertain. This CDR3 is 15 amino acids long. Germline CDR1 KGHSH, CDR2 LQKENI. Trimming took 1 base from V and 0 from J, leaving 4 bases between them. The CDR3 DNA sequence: TGTGCCAGCTCACCACAGAGCTCTGGGGCCAACGTCCTGACTTTC. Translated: CASSPQSSGANVLTF.

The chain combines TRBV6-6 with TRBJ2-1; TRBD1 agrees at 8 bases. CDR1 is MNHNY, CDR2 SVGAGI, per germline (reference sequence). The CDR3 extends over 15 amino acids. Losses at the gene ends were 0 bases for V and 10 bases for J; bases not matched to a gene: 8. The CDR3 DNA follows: TGTGCCAGCAGTTACTCGACAGGGGAACGTGGAGAGCAGTTCTTC. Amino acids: CASSYSTGERGEQFF.

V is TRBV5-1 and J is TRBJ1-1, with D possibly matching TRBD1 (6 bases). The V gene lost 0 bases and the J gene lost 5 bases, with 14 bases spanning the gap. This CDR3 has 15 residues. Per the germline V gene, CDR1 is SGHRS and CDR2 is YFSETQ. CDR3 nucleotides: TGCGCCAGCAGCTTGGTCGCAGGGGTGGAGACTGAAGCTTTCTTT. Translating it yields CASSLVAGVETEAFF.

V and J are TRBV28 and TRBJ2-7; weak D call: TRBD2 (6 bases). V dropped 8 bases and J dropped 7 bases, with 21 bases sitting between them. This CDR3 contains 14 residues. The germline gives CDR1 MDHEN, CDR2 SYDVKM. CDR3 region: CASQLVVGSGEQYF. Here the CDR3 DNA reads TGTGCCAGCCAATTAGTCGTAGGGAGCGGGGAGCAGTACTTC.

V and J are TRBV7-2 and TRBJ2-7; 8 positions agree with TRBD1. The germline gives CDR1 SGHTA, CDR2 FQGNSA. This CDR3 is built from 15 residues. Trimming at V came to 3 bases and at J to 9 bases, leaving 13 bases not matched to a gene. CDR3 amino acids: CASSFGQGGISWQYF. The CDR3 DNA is TGTGCCAGCAGCTTCGGACAGGGTGGGATAAGTTGGCAGTACTTC.

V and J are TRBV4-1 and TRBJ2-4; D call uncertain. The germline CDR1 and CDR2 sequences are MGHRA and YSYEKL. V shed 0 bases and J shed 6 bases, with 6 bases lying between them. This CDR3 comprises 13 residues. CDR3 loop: CASSQDPGNIQYF. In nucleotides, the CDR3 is TGCGCCAGCAGCCAAGATCCGGGAAACATTCAGTACTTC.